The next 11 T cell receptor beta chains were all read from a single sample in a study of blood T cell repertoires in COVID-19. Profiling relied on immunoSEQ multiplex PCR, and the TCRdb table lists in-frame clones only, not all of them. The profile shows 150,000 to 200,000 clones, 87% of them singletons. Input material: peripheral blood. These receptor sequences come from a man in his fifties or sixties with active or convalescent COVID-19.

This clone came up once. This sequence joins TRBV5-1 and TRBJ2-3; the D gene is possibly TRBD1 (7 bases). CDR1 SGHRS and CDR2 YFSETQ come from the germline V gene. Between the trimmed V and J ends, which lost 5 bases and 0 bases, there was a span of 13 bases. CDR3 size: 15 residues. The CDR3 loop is CASRGGQTSTDTQYF. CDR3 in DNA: TGCGCCAGCAGGGGGGGACAGACTAGCACAGATACGCAGTATTTT.

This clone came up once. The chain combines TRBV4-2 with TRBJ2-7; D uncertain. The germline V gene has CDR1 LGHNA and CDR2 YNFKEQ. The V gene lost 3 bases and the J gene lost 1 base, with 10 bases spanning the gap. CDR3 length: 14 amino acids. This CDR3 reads CASSQGDPSYEQYF. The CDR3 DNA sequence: TGTGCCAGCAGCCAGGGCGACCCTTCCTACGAGCAGTACTTC.

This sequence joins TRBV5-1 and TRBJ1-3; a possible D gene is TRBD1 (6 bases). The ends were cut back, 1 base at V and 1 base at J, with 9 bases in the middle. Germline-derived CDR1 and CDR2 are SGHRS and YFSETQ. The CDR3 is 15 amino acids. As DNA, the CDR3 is TGCGCCAGCAGCTTGATAACAGGGTCTGGAAACACCATATATTTT. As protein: CASSLITGSGNTIYF.

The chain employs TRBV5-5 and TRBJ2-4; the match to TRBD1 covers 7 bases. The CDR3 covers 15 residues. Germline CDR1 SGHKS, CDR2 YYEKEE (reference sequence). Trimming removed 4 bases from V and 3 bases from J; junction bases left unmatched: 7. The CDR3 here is CASSPTGTGKNIQYF. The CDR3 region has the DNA TGTGCCAGCAGCCCGACAGGGACGGGCAAAAACATTCAGTACTTC.

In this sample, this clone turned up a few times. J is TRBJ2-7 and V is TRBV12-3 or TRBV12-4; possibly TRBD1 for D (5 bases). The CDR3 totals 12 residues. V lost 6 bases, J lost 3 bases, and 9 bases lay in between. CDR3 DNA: TGTGCCAGCAGCACCGACAGCTACGAGCAGTACTTC. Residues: CASSTDSYEQYF.

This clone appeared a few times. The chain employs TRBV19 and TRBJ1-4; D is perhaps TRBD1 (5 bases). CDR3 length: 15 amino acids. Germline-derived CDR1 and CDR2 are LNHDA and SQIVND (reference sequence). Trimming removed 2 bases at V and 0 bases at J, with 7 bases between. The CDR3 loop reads CASSIRGATNEKLFF. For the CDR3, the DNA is TGTGCCAGTAGTATACGGGGGGCAACTAATGAAAAACTGTTTTTT.

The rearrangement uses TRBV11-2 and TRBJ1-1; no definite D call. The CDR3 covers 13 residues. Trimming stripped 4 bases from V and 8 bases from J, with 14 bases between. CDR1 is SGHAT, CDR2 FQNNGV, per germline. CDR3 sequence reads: CASSSTRSGEAFF. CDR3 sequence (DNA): TGTGCCAGCAGCTCAACAAGGTCGGGGGAAGCTTTCTTT.

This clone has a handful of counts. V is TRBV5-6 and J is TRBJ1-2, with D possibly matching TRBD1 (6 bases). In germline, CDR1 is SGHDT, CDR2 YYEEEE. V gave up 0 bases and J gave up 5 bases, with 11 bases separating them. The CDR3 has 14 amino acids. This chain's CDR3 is CASSLGTTGYGYTF. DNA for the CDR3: TGTGCCAGCAGCTTGGGAACGACAGGATATGGCTACACCTTC.

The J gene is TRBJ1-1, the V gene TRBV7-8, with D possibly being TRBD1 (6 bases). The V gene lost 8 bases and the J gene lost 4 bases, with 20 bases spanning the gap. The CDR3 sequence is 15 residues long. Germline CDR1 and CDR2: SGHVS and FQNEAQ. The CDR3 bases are TGTGCCAGCCGGCTTCAGGGGACCTTGACCACTGAAGCTTTCTTT. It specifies CASRLQGTLTTEAFF.

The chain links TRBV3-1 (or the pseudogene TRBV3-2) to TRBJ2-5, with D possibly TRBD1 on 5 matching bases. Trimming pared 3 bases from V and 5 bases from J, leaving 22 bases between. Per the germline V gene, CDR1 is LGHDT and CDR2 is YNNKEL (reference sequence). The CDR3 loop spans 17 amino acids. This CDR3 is CASSHLSRGRASETQYF. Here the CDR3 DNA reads TGTGCCAGCAGCCATTTGAGTAGGGGCAGGGCATCCGAGACCCAGTACTTC.

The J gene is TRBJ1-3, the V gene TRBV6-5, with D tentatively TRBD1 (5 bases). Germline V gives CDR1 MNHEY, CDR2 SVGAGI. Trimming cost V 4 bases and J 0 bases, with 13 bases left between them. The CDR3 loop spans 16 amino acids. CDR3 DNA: TGTGCCAGCAGTTCTCTGACAGCCAGCTCTGGAAACACCATATATTTT. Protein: CASSSLTASSGNTIYF.